The next 21 T cell receptor beta chains were all read from a single sample in a study of T cell repertoires in cytomegalovirus infection. TCRdb reprocessed the reads with MiXCR, giving one entry per CDR3 protein. This sample yields 480,000 or so distinct CDR3 sequences, of which 11% are seen a single time; roughly a tenth belongs to the top ten. The specimen was PBMCs. These TCRs come from a human donor in good health (CMV status not recorded). Some clones in this sample may be carry-over from other donors' samples.

This clonotype was counted between two and nine times. CDR3 nucleotide sequence: TGTGCCAGCAGCTTCTTTGGAGCGGGGGAGAGAGATACGCAGTATTTT. This codes for CASSFFGAGERDTQYF. V usage is TRBV7-9 and J usage is TRBJ2-3, with TRBD2 identical over 8 bases. Germline V gene lookup returns CDR1 SEHNR and CDR2 FQNEAQ (reference sequence). V shed 3 bases, J shed 5 bases, and the junction held 10 bases outside the gene matches. This CDR3 has 16 amino acids.

As regards this clonotype: With a much larger clone just one base away, this may be a read error. This likely comes from a read error, as the CDR3 has no conserved phenylalanine or tryptophan at its end. The chain links TRBV28 to TRBJ1-1, with a weak D call TRBD1 (5 bases). V gave up 4 bases and J gave up 6 bases, with 6 bases separating them. Germline V CDR1 and CDR2: MDHEN, SYDVKM. The CDR3 runs to 11 residues. CDR3 protein: CASSWGSEAFI. In DNA, the CDR3 is TGTGCCAGCAGTTGGGGGTCTGAAGCTTTCATT.

This clonotype was found many times. The J gene is TRBJ2-4, the V gene TRBV12-3 or TRBV12-4; a weak D match, TRBD2 (6 bases). Trimming removed 2 bases at V and 1 base at J, with 9 bases between. The CDR3 is 15 amino acids. The CDR3 here is CASSLSGEAKNIQYF. The CDR3 DNA reads TGTGCCAGCAGTTTATCGGGAGAGGCCAAAAACATTCAGTACTTC.

In this sample, this clonotype turned up many times. The chain couples TRBV30 to TRBJ1-4, with 7 bases lining up with TRBD1. There are 14 residues in the CDR3. Germline CDR1 GTSNPN, CDR2 SVGIG (reference sequence). V lost 4 bases to trimming and J lost 1 base; unmatched junction nucleotides: 3. The CDR3 coding sequence is TGTGCCTGGAACCGGGACAGAACTAATGAAAAACTGTTTTTT. Translated, it gives CAWNRDRTNEKLFF.

This clonotype was counted only a few times. The chain joins TRBV7-9 to TRBJ2-1; 10 bases are a match to TRBD2. In germline, CDR1 is SEHNR, CDR2 FQNEAQ (reference sequence). CDR3 length equals 16 residues. V gave up 4 bases and J gave up 4 bases; unmatched junction bases: 7. The CDR3 protein is CASSSGWTSGYNEQFF. The CDR3 nucleotides are TGTGCCAGCAGCTCAGGTTGGACTAGCGGATACAATGAGCAGTTCTTC.

This clonotype was observed many times. The chain uses TRBV7-9 and TRBJ2-2, with 11 nucleotides matching TRBD1. V lost 3 bases to trimming and J lost 5 bases; unmatched junction nucleotides: 5. Germline CDR1 is SEHNR and CDR2 is FQNEAQ (reference sequence). This CDR3 is built from 16 residues. CDR3: CASSFRTGGNTGELFF. DNA of the CDR3: TGTGCCAGCAGCTTCCGGACAGGGGGCAATACCGGGGAGCTGTTTTTT.

This clonotype has ten or more counts. The chain employs TRBV7-2 and TRBJ2-2; 7 bases are shared with TRBD2. The CDR3 covers 17 residues. From germline, CDR1 is SGHTA and CDR2 FQGNSA. V lost 1 base, J lost 5 bases, and 10 bases stayed unmatched. The CDR3 coding sequence is TGTGCCAGCAGCTTAGACCCGGGGGGTAGCGGGACCGGGGAGCTGTTTTTT. Protein sequence: CASSLDPGGSGTGELFF.

This rearrangement joins TRBV20-1 to TRBJ2-3, with 8 bases identical to TRBD2. The J segment lost 0 bases and the V segment lost 3 bases, leaving 5 bases of the junction unmatched. This CDR3 is 15 amino acids long. Germline V gene lookup returns CDR1 DFQATT and CDR2 SNEGSKA (reference sequence). The CDR3 DNA sequence: TGCAGTGCTAGCGGGGGGGCGACGAGCACAGATACGCAGTATTTT. It translates to CSASGGATSTDTQYF.

V and J are TRBV4-2 and TRBJ2-3, with 10 bases matching TRBD2. CDR1 and CDR2 from the germline V gene are LGHNA and YNFKEQ. The CDR3 loop spans 16 amino acids. J gave up 8 bases and V 0 bases, and 8 bases lay outside the gene matches. The CDR3 bases are TGTGCCAGCAGCCAAGAACTAGCGGGGCCTGTGGGTACGCAGTATTTT. It encodes CASSQELAGPVGTQYF.

This clonotype was seen at least ten times. This rearrangement joins TRBV5-4 to TRBJ2-7; 8 positions match TRBD2. J lost 1 base, V lost 5 bases, and 8 bases had no gene match. This CDR3 region has 15 residues. Per the germline V gene, CDR1 is SGHNT and CDR2 is YYREEE (reference sequence). The CDR3 nucleotides read TGTGCCAGCAGTCTCAGCGGGAGTGTTTCCTACGAGCAGTACTTC. Residues: CASSLSGSVSYEQYF. The variable domain in full, completed from reference TRBV5-4 and TRBJ2-7, reads ETGVTQSPTHLIKTRGQQVTLRCSSQSGHNTVSWYQQALGQGPQFIFQYYREEENGRGNFPPRFSGLQFPNYSSELNVNALELDDSALYLCASSLSGSVSYEQYFGPGTRLTVT.

Many counts were recorded for this clonotype. V gene TRBV5-4 combines with J gene TRBJ2-7; D uncertain. V was shortened by 3 bases and J by 2 bases, with 9 bases between the two germline ends. Germline V gene lookup returns CDR1 SGHNT and CDR2 YYREEE (reference sequence). This CDR3 contains 13 residues. The DNA of the CDR3 is TGTGCCAGCAGCTCTACAGATACCTACGAGCAGTACTTC. It translates to CASSSTDTYEQYF.

Ten or more counts support this clonotype. This chain's CDR3 is CASSPYRAGESEQYF. CDR3 DNA: TGTGCCAGCAGCCCCTACAGGGCTGGGGAAAGCGAGCAGTACTTC. The V and J genes are TRBV7-2 and TRBJ2-7, with TRBD1 as a possible D gene (6 bases). V lost 5 bases and J 6 bases, leaving 20 bases between the germline ends. Germline-derived CDR1 and CDR2 are SGHTA and FQGNSA. CDR3 size: 15 residues.

This clonotype was counted a few times. This chain links TRBV3-1 with TRBJ1-1, with D tentatively TRBD1 (6 bases). This CDR3 spans 15 amino acids. Germline loops: CDR1 LGHDT, CDR2 YNNKEL (reference sequence). The ends were cut back, 0 bases at V and 4 bases at J, with 12 bases in the middle. CDR3 DNA: TGTGCCAGCAGCCAAGATGCAGGGGTACTCACTGAAGCTTTCTTT. Translated: CASSQDAGVLTEAFF.

This clonotype was seen ten or more times. The rearrangement links TRBV7-6 to TRBJ1-2; the D gene is possibly TRBD1 (6 bases). CDR3 length: 14 residues. CDR1 is SGHVS, CDR2 FNYEAQ, per germline. V shed 1 base and J shed 3 bases, with 9 bases lying between them. This CDR3 is CASSLGGADYGYTF. CDR3 sequence (DNA): TGTGCCAGCAGCTTAGGGGGGGCGGACTATGGCTACACCTTC.

This clonotype was counted at least ten times. The chain couples TRBV7-2 to TRBJ2-2, with D perhaps matching TRBD2 (6 bases). CDR1 and CDR2 (germline): SGHTA, FQGNSA. The V end lost 3 bases, the J end lost 5 bases, and 19 bases lay between the germline ends. The length of the CDR3 is 17 residues. The CDR3: CASSLDRRGGKTGELFF. CDR3 DNA: TGTGCCAGCAGCTTGGATCGGCGTGGCGGGAAGACCGGGGAGCTGTTTTTT.

This clonotype was seen repeatedly, ten times or more. The chain employs TRBV4-2 and TRBJ2-2; 7 positions agree with TRBD1. Germline CDR1 LGHNA, CDR2 YNFKEQ. This CDR3 has 18 residues. The V segment lost 2 bases and the J segment 5 bases; nucleotides outside the gene matches: 14. The CDR3 reads CASSQMGKVTGWTGELFF. CDR3 sequence (DNA): TGTGCCAGCAGCCAAATGGGGAAGGTGACAGGGTGGACCGGGGAGCTGTTTTTT.

This clonotype was seen ten or more times. This rearrangement joins TRBV6-2 or TRBV6-3 to TRBJ1-1; D gene unclear. The CDR3 consists of 15 residues. The V gene lost 2 bases and the J gene lost 6 bases, with 16 bases spanning the gap. CDR1 and CDR2 (germline): MNHEY, SVGEGT. The CDR3 here is CASSYIRPGDAEAFF. As DNA, the CDR3 is TGTGCCAGCAGTTACATAAGGCCCGGGGATGCTGAAGCTTTCTTT.

This clonotype was recorded at least ten times. V usage is TRBV11-1 and J usage is TRBJ2-7; D gene uncertain. This CDR3 spans 15 amino acids. V shed 2 bases and J shed 3 bases, with 14 bases lying between them. The germline V gene has CDR1 SGHAT and CDR2 FQDESV (reference sequence). The CDR3 nucleotides are TGTGCCAGCAGCTTAACAATGGCTTCCCACTACGAGCAGTACTTC. Its protein product is CASSLTMASHYEQYF.

This clonotype came up a few times. The rearrangement links TRBV7-9 to TRBJ2-7, with a possible D match to TRBD1 (6 bases). This CDR3 is 15 amino acids long. Germline V gene lookup returns CDR1 SEHNR and CDR2 FQNEAQ (reference sequence). V was trimmed by 4 bases and J by 0 bases, leaving 13 bases between them. CDR3 protein: CASSSRKDSSYEQYF. DNA for the CDR3: TGTGCCAGCAGCTCACGAAAGGACAGCTCCTACGAGCAGTACTTC. Filled out from reference TRBV7-9 and TRBJ2-7, the complete variable domain reads DTGVSQNPRHKITKRGQNVTFRCDPISEHNRLYWYRQTLGQGPEFLTYFQNEAQLEKSRLLSDRFSAERPKGSFSTLEIQRTEQGDSAMYLCASSSRKDSSYEQYFGPGTRLTVT.

The V call is TRBV2, the J call TRBJ2-1, with 10 bases lining up with TRBD2. This CDR3 is built from 14 residues. Germline values: CDR1 SNHLY, CDR2 FYNNEI. V trimming: 8 bases; J trimming: 5 bases; junction bases outside the gene matches: 6. CDR3 protein: CASVGGLANNEQFF. The CDR3 DNA follows: TGTGCCAGCGTGGGGGGACTAGCGAACAATGAGCAGTTCTTC.

This clonotype occurred many times. The chain has TRBV7-9 and TRBJ2-1; TRBD2 matches at 10 bases. Trimming cost V 5 bases and J 7 bases; bases outside gene matches: 8. There are 15 residues in the CDR3. Germline values: CDR1 SEHNR, CDR2 FQNEAQ (reference sequence). The CDR3 here is CASSTSGRAKNEQFF. CDR3 DNA sequence: TGTGCCAGCAGCACAAGCGGGAGGGCCAAGAATGAGCAGTTCTTC.